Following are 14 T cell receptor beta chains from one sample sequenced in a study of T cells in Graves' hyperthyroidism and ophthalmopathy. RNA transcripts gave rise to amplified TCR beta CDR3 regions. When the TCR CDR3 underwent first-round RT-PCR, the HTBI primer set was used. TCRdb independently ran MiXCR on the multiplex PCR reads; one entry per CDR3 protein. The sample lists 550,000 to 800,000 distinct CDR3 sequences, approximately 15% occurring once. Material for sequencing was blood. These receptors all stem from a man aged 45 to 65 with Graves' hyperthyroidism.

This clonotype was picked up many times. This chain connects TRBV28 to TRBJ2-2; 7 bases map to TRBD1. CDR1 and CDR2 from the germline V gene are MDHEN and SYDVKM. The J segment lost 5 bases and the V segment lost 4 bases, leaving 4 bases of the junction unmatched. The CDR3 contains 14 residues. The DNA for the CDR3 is TGTGCCAGCAGTTCGGGACAGCGGACCGGGGAGCTGTTTTTT. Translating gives CASSSGQRTGELFF.

The DNA of the CDR3 is TGTGCCAGCAGCGTGGGACAGAGTTTTGAGACTGAAGCTTTCTTT. This encodes CASSVGQSFETEAFF. This chain joins TRBV9 and TRBJ1-1, with 7 bases matching TRBD1. In germline, CDR1 is SGDLS, CDR2 YYNGEE. CDR3 length equals 15 residues. The trim removed 2 bases at V and 5 bases at J, leaving 9 bases unmatched.

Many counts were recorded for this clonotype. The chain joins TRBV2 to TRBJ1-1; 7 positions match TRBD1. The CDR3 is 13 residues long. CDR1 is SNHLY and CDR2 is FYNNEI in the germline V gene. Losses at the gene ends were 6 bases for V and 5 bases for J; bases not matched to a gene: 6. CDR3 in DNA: TGTGCCAGCAGGACAGGGATTACTACTGAAGCTTTCTTT. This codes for CASRTGITTEAFF.

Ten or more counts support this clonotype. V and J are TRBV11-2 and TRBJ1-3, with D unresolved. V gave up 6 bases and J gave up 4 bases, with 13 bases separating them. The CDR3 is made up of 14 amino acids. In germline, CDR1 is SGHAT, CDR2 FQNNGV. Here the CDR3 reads CASSHPRRGNTIYF. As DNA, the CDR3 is TGTGCCAGCAGTCACCCGAGGAGGGGAAACACCATATATTTT.

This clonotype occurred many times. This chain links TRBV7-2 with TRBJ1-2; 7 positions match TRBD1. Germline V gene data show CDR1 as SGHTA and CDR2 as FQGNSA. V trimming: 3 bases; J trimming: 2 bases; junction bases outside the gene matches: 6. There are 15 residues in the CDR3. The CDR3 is CASSFSGTENYGYTF. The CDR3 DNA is TGTGCCAGCAGCTTCTCCGGGACAGAGAACTATGGCTACACCTTC.

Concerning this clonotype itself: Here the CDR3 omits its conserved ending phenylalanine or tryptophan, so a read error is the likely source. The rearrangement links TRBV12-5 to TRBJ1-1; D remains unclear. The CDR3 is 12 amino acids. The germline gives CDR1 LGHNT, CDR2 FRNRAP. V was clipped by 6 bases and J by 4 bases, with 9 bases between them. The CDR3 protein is CASGIGFTEAFL. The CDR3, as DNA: TGTGCTAGTGGGATTGGGTTCACTGAAGCTTTCCTT.

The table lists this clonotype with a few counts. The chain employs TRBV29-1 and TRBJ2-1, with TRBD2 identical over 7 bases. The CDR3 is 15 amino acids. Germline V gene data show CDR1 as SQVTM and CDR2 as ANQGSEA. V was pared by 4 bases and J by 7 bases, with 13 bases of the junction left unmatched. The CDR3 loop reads CSVAQLAGFENEQFF. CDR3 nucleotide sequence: TGCAGCGTTGCTCAGTTAGCGGGTTTCGAGAATGAGCAGTTCTTC.

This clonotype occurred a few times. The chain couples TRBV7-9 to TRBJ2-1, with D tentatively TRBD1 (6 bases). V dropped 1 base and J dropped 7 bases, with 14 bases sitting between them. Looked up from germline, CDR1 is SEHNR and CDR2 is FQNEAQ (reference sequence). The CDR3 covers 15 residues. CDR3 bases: TGTGCCAGCAGCTTAGAAGAGGCGAGGGGGAATGAGCAGTTCTTC. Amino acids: CASSLEEARGNEQFF.

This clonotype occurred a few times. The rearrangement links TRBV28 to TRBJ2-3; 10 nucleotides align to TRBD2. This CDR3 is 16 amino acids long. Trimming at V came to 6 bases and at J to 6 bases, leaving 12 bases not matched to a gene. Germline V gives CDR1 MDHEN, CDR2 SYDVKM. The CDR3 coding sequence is TGTGCCAGCAGGATTAGCGGGAGGCTCCATGGGGATACGCAGTATTTT. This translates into CASRISGRLHGDTQYF.

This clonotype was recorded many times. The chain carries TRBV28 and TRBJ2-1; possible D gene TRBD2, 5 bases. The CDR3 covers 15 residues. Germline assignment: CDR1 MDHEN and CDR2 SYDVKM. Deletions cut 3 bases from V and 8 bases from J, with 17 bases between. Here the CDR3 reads CASSFISDHWDEQFF. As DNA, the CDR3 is TGTGCCAGCAGTTTCATTAGCGACCATTGGGATGAGCAGTTCTTC.

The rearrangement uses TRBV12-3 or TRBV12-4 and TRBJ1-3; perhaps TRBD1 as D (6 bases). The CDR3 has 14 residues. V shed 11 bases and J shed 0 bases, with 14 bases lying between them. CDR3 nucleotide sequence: TGTGCCGGAAGGGACACGAACTCTGGAAACACCATATATTTT. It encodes CAGRDTNSGNTIYF.

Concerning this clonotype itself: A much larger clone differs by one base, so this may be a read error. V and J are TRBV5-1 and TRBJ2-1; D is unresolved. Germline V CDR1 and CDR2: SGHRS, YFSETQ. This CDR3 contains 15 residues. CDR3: CPSSLETSSYNEQFF. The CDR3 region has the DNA TGCCCCAGCAGCTTGGAGACGAGCTCCTACAATGAGCAGTTCTTC. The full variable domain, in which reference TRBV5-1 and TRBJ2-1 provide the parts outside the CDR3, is KAGVTQTPRYLIKTRGQQVTLSCSPISGHRSVSWYQQTPGQGLQFLFEYFSETQRNKGNFPGRFSGRQFSNSRSEMNVSTLELGDSALYLCPSSLETSSYNEQFFGPGTRLTVL.

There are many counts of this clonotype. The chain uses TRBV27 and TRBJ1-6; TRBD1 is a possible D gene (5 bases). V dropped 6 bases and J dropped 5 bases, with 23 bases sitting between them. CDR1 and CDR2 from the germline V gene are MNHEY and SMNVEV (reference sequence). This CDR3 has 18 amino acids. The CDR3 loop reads CASSPKRDGLRDNSPLHF. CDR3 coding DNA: TGTGCCAGCAGCCCGAAACGGGACGGGTTAAGAGATAATTCACCCCTCCACTTT.

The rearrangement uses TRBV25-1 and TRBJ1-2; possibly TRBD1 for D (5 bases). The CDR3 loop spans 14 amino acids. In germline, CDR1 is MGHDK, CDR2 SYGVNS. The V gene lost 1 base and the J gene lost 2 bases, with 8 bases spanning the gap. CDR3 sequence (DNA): TGTGCCAGCAGTGAATGGGGCGGCAACTATGGCTACACCTTC. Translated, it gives CASSEWGGNYGYTF.